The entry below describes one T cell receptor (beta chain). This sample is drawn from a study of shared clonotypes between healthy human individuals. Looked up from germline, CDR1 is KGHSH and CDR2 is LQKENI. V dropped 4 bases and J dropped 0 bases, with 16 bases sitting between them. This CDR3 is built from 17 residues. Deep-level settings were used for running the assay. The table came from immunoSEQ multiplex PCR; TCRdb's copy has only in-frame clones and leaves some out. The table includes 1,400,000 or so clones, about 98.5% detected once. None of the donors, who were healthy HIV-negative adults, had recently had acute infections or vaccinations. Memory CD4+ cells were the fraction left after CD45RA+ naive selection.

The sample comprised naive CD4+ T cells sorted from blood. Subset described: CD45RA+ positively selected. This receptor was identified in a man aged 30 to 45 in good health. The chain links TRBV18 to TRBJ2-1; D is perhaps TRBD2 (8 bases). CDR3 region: CASSQTQGTSSYNEQFF. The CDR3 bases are TGTGCCAGCTCACAAACACAGGGGACTAGCTCCTACAATGAGCAGTTCTTC.